The entry below describes one TCR beta chain. The antigen remains unidentified. Time point in this sample: blood 2 weeks post-SBRT. Treatment noted: 15 Gy SBRT to primary tumor, nephrectomy 4 weeks later. After SBRT, blood was collected at 2 and 4 weeks, plus baseline. The patient's renal cell carcinoma had clear cell pathology. This record comes from a study of radiation and T cells in renal cell carcinoma. Study in general: Nephrectomy followed 15 Gy stereotactic body radiation by 4 weeks. Study outcomes and limitations: From baseline, blood top tumor clonotypes peaked at 2 weeks post-radiation.

The assay was immunoSEQ multiplex PCR, and TCRdb's table has in-frame clones only and misses some. The sample contains tens of thousands of clones, 80% to 90% of which appear only once. Trimming stripped 4 bases from V and 2 bases from J, with 11 bases between. Germline V gene lookup returns CDR1 LGHNA and CDR2 YSLEER. The CDR3 runs 14 residues. The origin of this receptor is a woman between 50 and 59 years old with renal cell carcinoma. The sample was blood, taken from a patient whose treatment included radiotherapy and nephrectomy. The chain combines TRBV4-3 with TRBJ1-1; perhaps TRBD1 as D (5 bases). CDR3: CASSLITGNTEAFF. The CDR3 bases are TGCGCCAGCAGCCTGATCACAGGAAACACTGAAGCTTTCTTT.